These T cell receptor beta chains were read from a single sample in a study of cytomegalovirus exposure and HLA in healthy donors. Sequencing was performed with immunoSEQ multiplex PCR; in TCRdb, only in-frame clones are kept and a portion is missing. The data hold under 100,000 clones, with roughly four fifths observed a single time. Sequences were obtained from PBMCs. The receptors come from a human donor in good health. CDR3s include the opening cysteine and the closing phenylalanine or tryptophan. D genes are given only for firm matches. Clone sizes are given selectively: once, few, many, or a class where the clone is expanded.

j_call d_call v_call clone_size cdr3_aa cdr3_nt
TRBJ1-2 TRBD1 TRBV27 . CASSPRDRRYGYTF TGTGCCAGCTCGCCCCGGGACAGGCGATATGGCTACACCTTC
TRBJ1-1 . TRBV30 few CAWSVRTAVNTEAFF TGTGCCTGGAGTGTACGGACAGCCGTGAACACTGAAGCTTTCTTT
TRBJ1-1 . TRBV15 . CATSRVTRGKNEAFF TGTGCCACCAGCAGAGTTACCCGCGGGAAAAATGAAGCTTTCTTT
TRBJ2-5 . TRBV10-2 few CASSEWGLQETQYF TGCGCCAGCAGTGAATGGGGCTTGCAAGAGACCCAGTACTTC
TRBJ2-1 TRBD2 TRBV5-3 . CARSPRLAGNNEQFF TGTGCCAGAAGCCCGAGACTAGCGGGGAACAATGAGCAGTTCTTC
TRBJ2-1 . TRBV2 . CASSRLLGEQFF TGTGCCAGCAGTAGACTCTTGGGTGAGCAGTTCTTC
TRBJ2-7 . TRBV5-6 . CASSSRRGLIYEQYF TGTGCCAGCAGCTCCAGGCGCGGGCTAATTTACGAGCAGTACTTC
TRBJ2-2 TRBD1 TRBV5-1 . CASSEKDRATGELFF TGCGCCAGCAGCGAAAAGGACAGGGCTACCGGGGAGCTGTTTTTT
TRBJ2-5 TRBD2 TRBV6-1 . CASSERLAGALYTQYF TGTGCCAGCAGTGAACGGCTAGCGGGGGCCCTCTACACCCAGTACTTC
TRBJ1-2 . TRBV7-2 . CASSREVTNYGYTF TGTGCCAGCAGCCGAGAGGTGACTAACTATGGCTACACCTTC